The entry that follows covers one T cell receptor (beta chain) sequence. Its antigen is still unknown. These data originate in a study of cytomegalovirus exposure and HLA in healthy donors. Study-wide points: Most CMV-associated TCR beta chains were later found to appear HLA-restricted.

The CDR3 has 14 amino acids. The germline V gene encodes CDR1 MNHEY and CDR2 SMNVEV (reference sequence). Trimming took 1 base from V and 5 from J, leaving 11 bases between them. The PCR made use of 60 Vbeta and 13 Jbeta primers. Using immunoSEQ multiplex PCR, the repertoire was profiled, and TCRdb retains in-frame clones only, with some absent. The data show about 170,000 clones, with around 80% seen just once and 1% held by the top ten. The sample comprised PBMCs. This receptor was taken from a woman aged 45-65 years in good health and CMV-seropositive. The J gene is TRBJ2-5, the V gene TRBV27, with a possible D match to TRBD1 (5 bases). The CDR3: CASSLLGKGETQYF. The CDR3 DNA reads TGTGCCAGCAGTTTATTAGGGAAGGGGGAGACCCAGTACTTC.